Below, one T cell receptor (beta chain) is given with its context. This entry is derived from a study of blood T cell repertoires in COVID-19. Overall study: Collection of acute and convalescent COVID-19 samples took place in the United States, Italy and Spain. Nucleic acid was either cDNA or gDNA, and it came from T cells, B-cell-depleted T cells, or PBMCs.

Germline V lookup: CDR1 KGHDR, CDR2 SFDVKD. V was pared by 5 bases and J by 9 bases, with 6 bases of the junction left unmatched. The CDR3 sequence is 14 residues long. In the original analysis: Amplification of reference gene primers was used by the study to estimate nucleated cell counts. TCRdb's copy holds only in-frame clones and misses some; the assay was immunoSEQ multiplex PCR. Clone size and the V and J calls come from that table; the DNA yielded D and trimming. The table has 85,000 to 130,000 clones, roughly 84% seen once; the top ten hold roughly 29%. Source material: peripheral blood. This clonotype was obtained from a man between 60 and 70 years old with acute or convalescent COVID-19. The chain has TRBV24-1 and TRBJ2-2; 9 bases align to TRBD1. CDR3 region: CATSVDRGGRELFF. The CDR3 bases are TGTGCCACCAGTGTGGACAGGGGTGGTCGGGAGCTGTTTTTT.